The entry that follows covers one TCR beta chain sequence. Its antigen is not identified. This sample is part of a study of identifying expanded T cells in peripheral blood. The study, taken as a whole, reports: Over two and four weeks, about 17 and 20 clones changed, versus approximately 1.1 between replicates. Across healthy donors, higher total template counts meant significantly greater approximately 2-week count variance.

Healthy donors had no documented immune events, such as infections, while sampled. The germline CDR1 and CDR2 sequences are MDHEN and SYDVKM. The CDR3 covers 12 residues. V was cut by 5 bases and J by 1 base, with 5 bases left in between. Data came from immunoSEQ multiplex PCR; TCRdb stores just in-frame clones and leaves some out. Here the sample spans around 66,000 clones, approximately 89% being singletons. The sequence derives from a person between 18 and 75 years old in good health. Sequenced material: blood. The chain combines TRBV28 with TRBJ1-1; D gene unclear. The CDR3 here is CASSRGNTEAFF. The CDR3, as DNA: TGTGCCAGCAGTCGAGGGAACACTGAAGCTTTCTTT.